This T cell receptor (beta chain) comes out of a study of immune evolution from preneoplasia to lung adenocarcinoma. General study findings and limits: Normal lung had highest clonality; later lesions appeared denser, more diverse. Normal lung had the highest top T cell clone frequencies.

As to this clone: The antigen is unknown.

Trimming stripped 4 bases from V and 5 bases from J, with 14 bases between. This CDR3 is 15 amino acids long. Per germline, CDR1 MDHEN and CDR2 SYDVKM. Nucleic acids came from premalignant or tumor cells enriched by macro-dissection. Assay used: immunoSEQ multiplex PCR; TCRdb lists only in-frame clones, some missing. This table holds 9,500 to 10,000 clones, more than 75% found once. The chain recombines TRBV28 with TRBJ1-4, with D perhaps matching TRBD1 (5 bases). This TCR was sampled from a person aged 65-85 years with invasive lung adenocarcinoma. Some clones in this sample may be carry-over from other donors' samples. The sequencing input was FFPE invasive lung adenocarcinoma tissue. The CDR3 sequence: CASSSPGGPNEKLFF. For the CDR3, the DNA is TGTGCCAGCAGTTCCCCCGGGGGTCCCAATGAAAAACTGTTTTTT.